The rows below give T cell receptor beta chains drawn from one sample of a study of T cell responses to AZD1222 COVID-19 vaccine. The repertoire was sequenced with immunoSEQ multiplex PCR; TCRdb's copy has only in-frame clones and lacks some. The data show around 150,000 clones, with 80% to 95% seen just once and about 1.5% held by the top ten. The sample consisted of peripheral blood, taken on day 0 of AZD1222 vaccination. All receptors come from an adult in good health. The CDR3 runs from the conserved cysteine through the conserved F or W. A D gene is named only where the DNA matches it firmly. The size field is filled for only some rows; it gives once, few, many or a size class.

d_gene	abundance	v_gene	j_gene	CDR3nt	CDR3aa
TRBD1	.	TRBV19	TRBJ2-7	TGTGCCAGCGAAGGACAGGCCCCCCACGAGCAGTACTTC	CASEGQAPHEQYF
TRBD1	.	TRBV19	TRBJ2-1	TGTGCCAGTAGTCGGCGGACAGGGGGAAATGAGCAGTTCTTC	CASSRRTGGNEQFF
.	once	TRBV7-2	TRBJ2-5	TGTGCCAGCAGCCTATCGACCGGGACATCGCAAGAGACCCAGTACTTC	CASSLSTGTSQETQYF
.	.	TRBV28	TRBJ1-1	TGTGCCAGCAGACCTACGGTTCGGACTGAAGCTTTCTTT	CASRPTVRTEAFF
.	.	TRBV28	TRBJ1-1	TGTGCCAGCAGTACGGAAGGGGGGATCGCGTCGGACACTGAAGCTTTCTTT	CASSTEGGIASDTEAFF
.	.	TRBV9	TRBJ1-5	TGTGCCAGCAGCGTAGAGGGTGGTCTCAATCAGCCCCAGCATTTT	CASSVEGGLNQPQHF
TRBD1	many	TRBV30	TRBJ1-3	TGTGCCTGGGGTAGACAGGGGGCGGGAAACACCATATATTTT	CAWGRQGAGNTIYF
.	few	TRBV6-6	TRBJ1-2	TGTGCCAGCAGTTCAGCGACACGTTCTAACTATGGCTACACCTTC	CASSSATRSNYGYTF
.	.	TRBV27	TRBJ1-5	TGTGCCAGCAGTTTCTCTGAGGATCAGCCCCAGCATTTT	CASSFSEDQPQHF
TRBD2	.	TRBV19	TRBJ2-7	TGTGCCAGTAGTATCCGGACTAGCGTTGACGAGCAGTACTTC	CASSIRTSVDEQYF
.	.	TRBV6-5	TRBJ2-7	TGTGCCAGCAGCCGCCGAGGGCCCCCCTACGAGCAGTACTTC	CASSRRGPPYEQYF
.	.	TRBV3-1/TRBV3-2	TRBJ1-1	TGTGCCAGCAGCCAAGGGGAGGTACTGGAAGCTTTCTTT	CASSQGEVLEAFF
.	.	TRBV24-1	TRBJ2-5	TGTGCCACCAGTGATTCACCGGTCTCTCTTATCGGGGAGACCCAGTACTTC	CATSDSPVSLIGETQYF
.	.	TRBV5-5	TRBJ1-3	TGTGCCAGCAGCTTGGACCACATCTCTGGAAACACCATATATTTT	CASSLDHISGNTIYF
.	.	TRBV15	TRBJ1-3	TGTGCCACCAGCACACTTGGCCGCTTAAGGACTGGAAACACCATATATTTT	CATSTLGRLRTGNTIYF